This T cell receptor (delta chain) is from a study of gammadelta T cells in human blood. This clone has just a few counts. Its specificity is not known. A much larger clone differs from this one at a single base, so this may be a read error. TCRdb re-identified clones in the RT-PCR reads via CATT. Among roughly 360 delta-chain clones listed, roughly 30% were seen once. CDR1 TSWWSYY and CDR2 QGS come from the germline V gene. Trimming took 5 bases from V and 0 from J; bases not matched to a gene: 24. CDR3 length: 22 amino acids. Notes on the study in general: Microbial exposure appeared to drive polyclonal γδ T cell expansion after birth.

The sequence was obtained from a human donor. The sequenced sample consisted of non-Vgamma9Vdelta2 gamma-delta T cells from infant blood. This chain uses TRDV1 with TRDJ1; 10 positions match TRDD3. CDR3: CALGSTVLLYLLGDTYTDKLIF. The CDR3 DNA sequence: TGTGCTCTTGGGTCAACCGTCCTACTTTACCTCTTGGGGGATACCTACACCGATAAACTCATCTTT.